These 11 T cell receptor beta chains were all obtained from the same sample, sequenced in a study of long-term antiretroviral therapy in people with HIV. Run at survey level, the immunoSEQ assay was version v3.0. Here immunoSEQ multiplex PCR was the method, and the copy in TCRdb shows in-frame clones only, minus some. The sample lists 15,000 to 20,000 clones, more than 75% seen once, with 4.5% in the top ten. Here the sequenced sample was unsorted PBMCs, taken 0.1 years before starting antiretroviral therapy. These receptors were collected from a man younger than 30 with HIV.

This clone was observed a single time. V and J are TRBV18 and TRBJ1-4; perhaps TRBD1 as D (5 bases). This CDR3 region has 17 residues. V lost 4 bases and J lost 0, with 15 bases in between. In germline, CDR1 is KGHSH, CDR2 LQKENI. CDR3 region: CASSRVSGLSTNEKLFF. The CDR3 coding sequence is TGTGCCAGCTCACGCGTCTCGGGGCTTTCAACTAATGAAAAACTGTTTTTT.

The V and J genes are TRBV28 and TRBJ1-2; the D is unclear. Germline CDR1 is MDHEN and CDR2 is SYDVKM. CDR3 length equals 10 residues. With 8 bases removed from V and 6 bases from J, the gap between germline ends came to 7 bases. CDR3 region: CASYQDGYTF. The CDR3 bases are TGTGCCAGCTACCAGGATGGCTACACCTTC.

The chain couples TRBV6-5 to TRBJ2-3, with D possibly called TRBD1 or TRBD2 (5 bases each). This CDR3 has 14 residues. Germline values: CDR1 MNHEY, CDR2 SVGAGI. V dropped 4 bases and J dropped 6 bases, with 14 bases sitting between them. The CDR3: CASSSRGATDTQYF. The DNA for the CDR3 is TGTGCCAGCAGTTCAAGGGGAGCCACTGATACGCAGTATTTT.

This clone was counted once. This chain joins TRBV6-1 and TRBJ1-2; TRBD1 is a possible D gene (6 bases). The CDR3 totals 16 residues. V lost 1 base to trimming and J lost 7 bases, with 19 bases between them. Germline V CDR1 and CDR2: MNHNS, SASEGT. CDR3 bases: TGTGCCAGCAGTGAAGAGGTCGCGCCCCGGGGGGCTGGCTACACCTTC. Amino acid sequence: CASSEEVAPRGAGYTF.

The rearrangement joins TRBV7-2 to TRBJ1-1; D gene unclear. CDR1 is SGHTA, CDR2 FQGNSA, per germline. The CDR3 contains 12 residues. The ends were cut back, 2 bases at V and 6 bases at J, with 7 bases in the middle. CDR3 nucleotide sequence: TGTGCCAGCAGCTTACGTACAGCTGAAGCTTTCTTT. Translating gives CASSLRTAEAFF.

This clone is medium-sized within its sample. The chain uses TRBV4-3 and TRBJ1-2; tentatively, D is TRBD1 (5 bases). Between the trimmed V and J ends, which lost 0 bases and 4 bases, there was a span of 12 bases. There are 15 residues in the CDR3. Germline V CDR1 and CDR2: LGHNA, YSLEER. The chain's CDR3 is CASSQDVDSLYGYTF. DNA for the CDR3: TGCGCCAGCAGCCAAGACGTCGACAGCCTCTATGGCTACACCTTC.

The chain has TRBV7-2 and TRBJ1-2; maybe TRBD1 (5 bases). V was shortened by 0 bases and J by 1 base, with 6 bases between the two germline ends. Germline CDR1 and CDR2: SGHTA and FQGNSA. The CDR3 loop spans 14 amino acids. CDR3 region: CASSLAGGNYGYTF. CDR3 DNA sequence: TGTGCCAGCAGCTTAGCGGGGGGTAACTATGGCTACACCTTC. Complete variable domain (other parts from reference TRBV7-2 and TRBJ1-2): GAGVSQSPSNKVTEKGKDVELRCDPISGHTALYWYRQSLGQGLEFLIYFQGNSAPDKSGLPSDRFSAERTGGSVSTLTIQRTQQEDSAVYLCASSLAGGNYGYTFGSGTRLTVV.

The gene calls are TRBV2 and TRBJ2-7; the D is unclear. The CDR3 extends over 12 amino acids. The V gene lost 6 bases and the J gene lost 2 bases, with 8 bases spanning the gap. Germline V gene data show CDR1 as SNHLY and CDR2 as FYNNEI. The chain's CDR3 is CASRGIAYEQYF. The CDR3 DNA follows: TGTGCCAGCAGGGGGATTGCCTACGAGCAGTACTTC.

This clone was found a few times. The chain recombines TRBV2 with TRBJ2-7; TRBD2 is a possible D gene (5 bases). The CDR3 is 13 amino acids. The ends were cut back, 1 base at V and 6 bases at J, with 10 bases in the middle. Germline loops: CDR1 SNHLY, CDR2 FYNNEI. The CDR3 DNA reads as TGTGCCAGCAGTGAAGTCATTGGAGGCGAGCAGTACTTC. Protein product: CASSEVIGGEQYF.

The chain has TRBV11-2 and TRBJ2-7; the match to TRBD2 covers 9 bases. V was clipped by 3 bases and J by 9 bases; unmatched bases: 6. The CDR3 covers 13 residues. The germline V gene has CDR1 SGHAT and CDR2 FQNNGV. In nucleotides, the CDR3 is TGTGCCAGCAGCTTTCCTAGCGGGAAGGGGCAGTACTTC. Translated: CASSFPSGKGQYF.

The sample holds a few counts of this clone. The chain carries TRBV29-1 and TRBJ1-2, with TRBD1 as a possible D gene (6 bases). The germline CDR1 and CDR2 sequences are SQVTM and ANQGSEA. V was shortened by 1 base and J by 3 bases, with 12 bases between the two germline ends. There are 14 residues in the CDR3. The DNA of the CDR3 is TGCAGCGTTGAAGTCTGGGCAGGGGACTATGGCTACACCTTC. This translates into CSVEVWAGDYGYTF.